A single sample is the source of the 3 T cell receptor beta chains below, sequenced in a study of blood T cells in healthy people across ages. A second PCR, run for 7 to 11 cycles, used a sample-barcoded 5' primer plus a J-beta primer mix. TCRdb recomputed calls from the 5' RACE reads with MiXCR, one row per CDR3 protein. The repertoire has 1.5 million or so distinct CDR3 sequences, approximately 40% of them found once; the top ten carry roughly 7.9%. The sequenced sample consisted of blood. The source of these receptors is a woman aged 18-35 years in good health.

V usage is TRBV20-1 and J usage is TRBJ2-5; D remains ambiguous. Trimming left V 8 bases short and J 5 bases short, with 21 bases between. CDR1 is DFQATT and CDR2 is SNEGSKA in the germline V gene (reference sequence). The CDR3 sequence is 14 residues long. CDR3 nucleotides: TGCAGTTGCTATGGGTCACCCTATGGGGAGACCCAGTACTTC. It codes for CSCYGSPYGETQYF.

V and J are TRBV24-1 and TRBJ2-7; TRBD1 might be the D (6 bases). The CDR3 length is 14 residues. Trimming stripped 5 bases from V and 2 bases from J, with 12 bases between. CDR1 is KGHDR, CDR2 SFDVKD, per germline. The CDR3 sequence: CATSGQVLPYEQYF. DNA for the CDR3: TGTGCCACCAGTGGACAGGTACTCCCCTACGAGCAGTACTTC.

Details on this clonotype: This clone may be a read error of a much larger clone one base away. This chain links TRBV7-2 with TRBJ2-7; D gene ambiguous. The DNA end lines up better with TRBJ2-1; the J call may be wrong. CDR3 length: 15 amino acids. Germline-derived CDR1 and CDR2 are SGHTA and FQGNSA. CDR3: CASSQLGMRTYEQFF. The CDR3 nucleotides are TGTGCCAGCAGCCAGTTGGGGATGAGAACCTACGAGCAGTTCTTC.